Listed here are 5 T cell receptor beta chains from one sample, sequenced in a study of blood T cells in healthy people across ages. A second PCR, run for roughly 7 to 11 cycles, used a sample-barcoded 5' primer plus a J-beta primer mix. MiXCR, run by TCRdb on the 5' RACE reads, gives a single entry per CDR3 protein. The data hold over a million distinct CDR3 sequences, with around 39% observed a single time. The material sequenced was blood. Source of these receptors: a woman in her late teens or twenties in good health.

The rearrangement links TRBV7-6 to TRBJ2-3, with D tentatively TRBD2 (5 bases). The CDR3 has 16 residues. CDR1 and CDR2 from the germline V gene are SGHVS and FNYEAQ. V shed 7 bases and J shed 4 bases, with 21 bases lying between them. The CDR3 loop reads CASNRGYGETADTQYF. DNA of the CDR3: TGTGCCAGCAACCGCGGTTATGGGGAGACTGCAGATACGCAGTATTTT.

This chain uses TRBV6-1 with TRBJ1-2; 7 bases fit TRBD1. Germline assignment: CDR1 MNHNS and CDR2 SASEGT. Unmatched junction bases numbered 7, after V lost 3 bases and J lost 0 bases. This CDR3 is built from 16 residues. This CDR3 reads CASSDYGTVANYGYTF. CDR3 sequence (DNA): TGTGCCAGCAGTGATTATGGGACAGTAGCTAACTATGGCTACACCTTC.

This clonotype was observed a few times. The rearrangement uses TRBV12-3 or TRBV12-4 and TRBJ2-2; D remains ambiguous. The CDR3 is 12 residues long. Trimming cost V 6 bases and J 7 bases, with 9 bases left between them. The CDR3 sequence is CASRPNFGELFF. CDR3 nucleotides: TGTGCCAGCAGGCCGAATTTCGGGGAGCTGTTTTTT.

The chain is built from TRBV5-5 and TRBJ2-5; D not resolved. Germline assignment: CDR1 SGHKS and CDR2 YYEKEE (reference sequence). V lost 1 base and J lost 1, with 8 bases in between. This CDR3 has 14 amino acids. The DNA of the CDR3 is TGTGCCAGCAGCTTGATGGCTGGCCAAGAGACCCAGTACTTC. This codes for CASSLMAGQETQYF.

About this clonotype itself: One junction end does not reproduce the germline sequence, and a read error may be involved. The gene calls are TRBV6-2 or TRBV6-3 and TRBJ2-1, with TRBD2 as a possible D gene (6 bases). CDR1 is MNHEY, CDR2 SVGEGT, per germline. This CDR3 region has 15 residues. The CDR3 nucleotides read TGTCCCAGCAGTAGCCCAGTGGGGGGATACAATGAGCAGTTCTTC. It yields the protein CPSSSPVGGYNEQFF.